The sample holds many counts of the clone carrying this T cell receptor beta chain. Its antigen is unidentified. The V gene end was trimmed by 9 bases and the J gene end by 3 bases; junction bases not matched to a gene: 8. The germline CDR1 and CDR2 sequences are LNHDA and SQIVND (reference sequence). This CDR3 has 14 amino acids. These data originate in a study of CD8+CD57+ T cells in acquired aplastic anemia. The study, taken as a whole, reports: Patients did not significantly differ from controls in CD8+ Simpson's diversity.

For CDR3 and TCR beta VDJ profiling, genomic DNA was the template used. MiXCR, applied by TCRdb to the reads, yields one record per CDR3 protein. The data show 150,000 to 200,000 distinct CDR3 sequences, with about 48% seen just once and approximately 1% held by the top ten. The specimen was sorted CD4+, CD8+, or CD8+CD57+ T cells (not recorded which) from PBMCs. The chain uses TRBV19 and TRBJ2-3; 8 bases line up with TRBD1. The sequence was obtained from a human donor in good health. CDR3 nucleotide sequence: TGTGCCAGCCGCCCGGGACAGGCGACAGATACGCAGTATTTT. This gives the protein CASRPGQATDTQYF. Looking up the rest from reference TRBV19 and TRBJ2-3 gives the full variable domain: DGGITQSPKYLFRKEGQNVTLSCEQNLNHDAMYWYRQDPGQGLRLIYYSQIVNDFQKGDIAEGYSVSREKKESFPLTVTSAQKNPTAFYLCASRPGQATDTQYFGPGTRLTVL.